These 18 T cell receptor beta chains originate from one sample sequenced in a study of CD8+ T cells in alopecia areata. Sequencing templates came from extracted RNA that was reverse transcribed into cDNA. Clones were read by immunoSEQ multiplex PCR, and TCRdb kept only the in-frame ones, dropping some. Of tens of thousands of clones in the sample, around 96% were seen once. The sample consisted of CD8+ T cells sorted from blood, taken at week 0. The receptors were gathered from a human donor with alopecia areata.

The rearrangement joins TRBV7-8 to TRBJ1-4; TRBD1 might be the D (5 bases). The ends were cut back, 5 bases at V and 5 bases at J, with 15 bases in the middle. CDR3 size: 15 residues. Germline V gene data show CDR1 as SGHVS and CDR2 as FQNEAQ. The CDR3 region is CASSQDAGRNEKLFF. The DNA of the CDR3 is TGTGCCAGCAGCCAAGACGCAGGGAGGAATGAAAAACTGTTTTTT.

The chain combines TRBV7-2 with TRBJ2-1; D call uncertain. Deletions cut 3 bases from V and 0 bases from J, with 15 bases between. Germline V gives CDR1 SGHTA, CDR2 FQGNSA. This CDR3 spans 17 amino acids. CDR3 protein: CASSLGLPASSYNEQFF. The CDR3 nucleotides are TGTGCCAGCAGCTTGGGGTTGCCGGCGAGCTCCTACAATGAGCAGTTCTTC. Filled out from reference TRBV7-2 and TRBJ2-1, the complete variable domain reads GAGVSQSPSNKVTEKGKDVELRCDPISGHTALYWYRQSLGQGLEFLIYFQGNSAPDKSGLPSDRFSAERTGGSVSTLTIQRTQQEDSAVYLCASSLGLPASSYNEQFFGPGTRLTVL.

CDR3 coding DNA: TGTGCTAGTGGTTTGGTAAGAACTACACAGAACACTGAAGCTTTCTTT. This encodes CASGLVRTTQNTEAFF. The chain employs TRBV12-5 and TRBJ1-1; D uncertain. Germline lookup yields CDR1 LGHNT and CDR2 FRNRAP. The CDR3 sequence is 16 residues long. Trimming stripped 0 bases from V and 1 base from J, with 12 bases between. The variable domain in full, with the rest retrieved from reference TRBV12-5 and TRBJ1-1, is DARVTQTPRHKVTEMGQEVTMRCQPILGHNTVFWYRQTMMQGLELLAYFRNRAPLDDSGMPKDRFSAEMPDATLATLKIQPSEPRDSAVYFCASGLVRTTQNTEAFFGQGTRLTVV.

The chain recombines TRBV10-3 with TRBJ2-5; 7 bases are shared with TRBD1. CDR1 ENHRY and CDR2 SYGVKD come from the germline V gene. CDR3 length: 14 amino acids. V lost 4 bases, J lost 0 bases, and 2 bases stayed unmatched. In DNA form, the CDR3 reads TGTGCCATCAGTGGGGGGACAGACCAAGAGACCCAGTACTTC. It encodes CAISGGTDQETQYF.

J is TRBJ1-6 and V is TRBV27; D unresolved. V lost 2 bases and J lost 0, with 11 bases in between. From germline, CDR1 is MNHEY and CDR2 SMNVEV (reference sequence). The CDR3 is 17 amino acids. The CDR3 loop is CASSLGQMSSYNSPLHF. CDR3 bases: TGTGCCAGCAGTTTAGGGCAGATGAGCTCCTATAATTCACCCCTCCACTTT.

V gene TRBV7-2 combines with J gene TRBJ1-2; D gene unclear. V was shortened by 3 bases and J by 2 bases, with 4 bases between the two germline ends. Germline loops: CDR1 SGHTA, CDR2 FQGNSA. The CDR3 has 12 residues. The CDR3 reads CASSLGNYGYTF. CDR3 nucleotides: TGTGCCAGCAGCTTGGGGAACTATGGCTACACCTTC.

The chain employs TRBV19 and TRBJ1-4; D not certain. Trimming pared 4 bases from V and 5 bases from J, leaving 14 bases between. The CDR3 is 15 residues long. CDR1 is LNHDA and CDR2 is SQIVND in the germline V gene (reference sequence). Here the CDR3 DNA reads TGTGCCAGTAGTACCCGGACCCATGGGAATGAAAAACTGTTTTTT. Amino acids: CASSTRTHGNEKLFF.

The chain links TRBV6-5 to TRBJ1-1; D remains unclear. The CDR3 is made up of 13 amino acids. Between the trimmed V and J ends, which lost 5 bases and 0 bases, there was a span of 7 bases. Germline loops: CDR1 MNHEY, CDR2 SVGAGI. CDR3 DNA sequence: TGTGCCAGCAGTGCCTCCATGAACACTGAAGCTTTCTTT. Translated, it gives CASSASMNTEAFF.

The gene calls are TRBV7-8 and TRBJ2-7, with TRBD1 identical over 9 bases. The V gene's germline CDR1 is SGHVS and CDR2 FQNEAQ. Germline trimming cut 1 base from V and 3 bases from J; bases unmatched to any gene: 7. This CDR3 is 16 amino acids long. The CDR3 DNA sequence: TGTGCCAGCAGCTTAGTTTACGGGACAGGGAGCTACGAGCAGTACTTC. Translation: CASSLVYGTGSYEQYF.

This chain uses TRBV7-9 with TRBJ1-4; D unclear. This CDR3 contains 14 residues. In germline, CDR1 is SEHNR, CDR2 FQNEAQ (reference sequence). V was shortened by 1 base and J by 11 bases, with 14 bases between the two germline ends. CDR3 sequence reads: CASSLGPQGRKLFF. CDR3 sequence (DNA): TGTGCCAGCAGCTTAGGACCTCAAGGAAGGAAACTGTTTTTT.

This chain connects TRBV5-1 to TRBJ2-1, with 10 bases lining up with TRBD1. Trimming at V came to 4 bases and at J to 8 bases, leaving 6 bases not matched to a gene. Germline assignment: CDR1 SGHRS and CDR2 YFSETQ. This CDR3 has 14 residues. CDR3 in DNA: TGCGCCAGCAGCGCGGGACAGGGGCGGGATGAGCAGTTCTTC. Translation gives CASSAGQGRDEQFF. Full variable domain (outside the CDR3, taken from reference TRBV5-1 and TRBJ2-1): KAGVTQTPRYLIKTRGQQVTLSCSPISGHRSVSWYQQTPGQGLQFLFEYFSETQRNKGNFPGRFSGRQFSNSRSEMNVSTLELGDSALYLCASSAGQGRDEQFFGPGTRLTVL.

V usage is TRBV5-4 and J usage is TRBJ2-3; 9 bases are shared with TRBD1. Trimming at V came to 1 base and at J to 5 bases, leaving 5 bases not matched to a gene. The CDR3 consists of 15 residues. CDR1 and CDR2 from the germline V gene are SGHNT and YYREEE (reference sequence). CDR3 protein: CASSLRQGVGDTQYF. CDR3 DNA sequence: TGTGCCAGCAGCTTGAGACAGGGGGTCGGAGATACGCAGTATTTT.

This chain joins TRBV19 and TRBJ2-1; no firm D call. V was clipped by 3 bases and J by 4 bases, with 7 bases between them. The CDR3 covers 13 residues. The germline gives CDR1 LNHDA, CDR2 SQIVND (reference sequence). Here the CDR3 reads CASSIGSYNEQFF. Written as DNA, the CDR3 is TGTGCCAGTAGTATTGGGTCTTACAATGAGCAGTTCTTC.

The chain couples TRBV2 to TRBJ1-3; D uncertain. Germline V gene lookup returns CDR1 SNHLY and CDR2 FYNNEI. The ends were cut back, 7 bases at V and 2 bases at J, with 3 bases in the middle. The CDR3 loop spans 11 amino acids. The CDR3 region is CASIPGNTIYF. The CDR3 DNA follows: TGTGCCAGCATCCCTGGAAACACCATATATTTT.

V usage is TRBV7-2 and J usage is TRBJ2-5; 9 bases are shared with TRBD1. Germline CDR1 and CDR2: SGHTA and FQGNSA. This CDR3 comprises 19 residues. The V segment lost 4 bases and the J segment 8 bases; nucleotides outside the gene matches: 23. The CDR3 is CASSSMGKRRTGVGVTQYF. CDR3 nucleotide sequence: TGTGCCAGCAGCTCCATGGGGAAGAGAAGGACAGGGGTAGGGGTCACCCAGTACTTC.

This chain joins TRBV2 and TRBJ2-1, with D unresolved. V dropped 6 bases and J dropped 6 bases, with 3 bases sitting between them. Per germline, CDR1 SNHLY and CDR2 FYNNEI. The CDR3 has 10 residues. For the CDR3, the DNA is TGTGCCAGCAGCCTCAATGAGCAGTTCTTC. Translation gives CASSLNEQFF.

The chain couples TRBV4-1 to TRBJ2-7; D perhaps matches TRBD1 (6 bases). CDR1 is MGHRA and CDR2 is YSYEKL in the germline V gene. The CDR3 covers 15 residues. V lost 4 bases and J 0 bases, leaving 13 bases between the germline ends. The CDR3 DNA reads TGCGCCAGCAGCCCTACGGACAGTTCCTCCTACGAGCAGTACTTC. As protein: CASSPTDSSSYEQYF.

This clone was picked up one time. This chain joins TRBV29-1 and TRBJ2-7, with 7 nucleotides matching TRBD2. Per the germline V gene, CDR1 is SQVTM and CDR2 is ANQGSEA. The CDR3 is 13 residues long. Losses at the gene ends were 5 bases for V and 4 bases for J; bases not matched to a gene: 8. The DNA for the CDR3 is TGCAGCGTTACCGGGACTACCGGGTACGAGCAGTACTTC. It encodes CSVTGTTGYEQYF.